A single sample gave rise to the 27 T cell receptor beta chains below, sequenced in a study of T cell responses to AZD1222 COVID-19 vaccine. The data were produced by immunoSEQ multiplex PCR, yet TCRdb's version contains in-frame clones alone and is incomplete. This sample has 140,000 or so clones, with around 90% found just once. Sample: peripheral blood, taken on day 0 of AZD1222 vaccination. Receptor source: an adult in good health.

The V gene is TRBV7-2, the J gene TRBJ1-2; TRBD1 is a possible D gene (5 bases). V gave up 3 bases and J gave up 4 bases, with 9 bases separating them. Germline CDR1 and CDR2: SGHTA and FQGNSA. The CDR3 consists of 13 residues. The chain's CDR3 is CASSLGLIYGYTF. The CDR3 bases are TGTGCCAGCAGCTTGGGGCTGATCTATGGCTACACCTTC.

This rearrangement joins TRBV11-2 to TRBJ1-2; the D is unclear. Germline V gives CDR1 SGHAT, CDR2 FQNNGV. CDR3 length: 16 amino acids. V was pared by 3 bases and J by 4 bases, with 18 bases between. The CDR3 loop is CASSFIGSGLPYGYTF. CDR3 DNA sequence: TGTGCCAGCAGCTTTATAGGTTCAGGACTCCCCTATGGCTACACCTTC.

CDR3 loop: CASSLDLATGYTGELFF. In DNA, the CDR3 is TGTGCCAGCAGCTTAGACCTCGCGACAGGGTACACCGGGGAGCTGTTTTTT. The chain uses TRBV7-2 and TRBJ2-2, with 7 positions matching TRBD1. Germline values: CDR1 SGHTA, CDR2 FQGNSA. The CDR3 loop spans 17 amino acids. Losses at the gene ends were 1 base for V and 3 bases for J; bases not matched to a gene: 8.

V usage is TRBV5-4 and J usage is TRBJ2-2; no clear D gene. Trimming cost V 4 bases and J 1 base, with 14 bases left between them. CDR1 and CDR2 (germline): SGHNT, YYREEE (reference sequence). The CDR3 has 16 amino acids. CDR3 in DNA: TGTGCCAGCAGCCCTCCAATGACGGTGAACACCGGGGAGCTGTTTTTT. It is translated as CASSPPMTVNTGELFF.

The gene calls are TRBV7-8 and TRBJ2-5, with D unclear. Germline V gives CDR1 SGHVS, CDR2 FQNEAQ. V lost 2 bases and J 2 bases, leaving 6 bases between the germline ends. This CDR3 spans 13 amino acids. DNA for the CDR3: TGTGCCAGCAGCTTACTTCGACAAGAGACCCAGTACTTC. Its translation is CASSLLRQETQYF.

This chain links TRBV28 with TRBJ1-2; D remains unclear. This CDR3 region has 15 residues. Trimming cost V 5 bases and J 4 bases, with 17 bases left between them. Germline V gene lookup returns CDR1 MDHEN and CDR2 SYDVKM. For the CDR3, the DNA is TGTGCCAGCAGTGGTCCCCGGTCGGTAGCCTATGGCTACACCTTC. Translation gives CASSGPRSVAYGYTF.

The chain joins TRBV7-2 to TRBJ2-5, with TRBD2 matching 7 bases. Unmatched junction bases numbered 13, after V lost 5 bases and J lost 1 base. The CDR3 is 17 amino acids. Per the germline V gene, CDR1 is SGHTA and CDR2 is FQGNSA. DNA for the CDR3: TGTGCCAGCAGCGCGTATCTGGCGGGGGACCTCCAAGAGACCCAGTACTTC. Its protein is CASSAYLAGDLQETQYF.

This chain links TRBV7-8 with TRBJ1-2, with D possibly matching TRBD1 (6 bases). Germline V gene data show CDR1 as SGHVS and CDR2 as FQNEAQ. Trimming took off 2 bases at V and 6 bases at J, with 10 bases between the two ends. The CDR3 spans 13 residues. The chain's CDR3 is CASSLTRGDGYTF. Here the CDR3 DNA reads TGTGCCAGCAGCTTAACCAGGGGAGATGGCTACACCTTC.

The V gene is TRBV7-2, the J gene TRBJ2-1; tentative D call: TRBD2 (5 bases). Germline CDR1 is SGHTA and CDR2 is FQGNSA. Trimming stripped 1 base from V and 2 bases from J, with 15 bases between. The CDR3 is 17 amino acids. CDR3: CASSLVAGTTTYNEQFF. In DNA, the CDR3 is TGTGCCAGCAGCTTAGTTGCGGGTACTACTACCTACAATGAGCAGTTCTTC.

This chain uses TRBV7-2 with TRBJ2-3; 9 positions match TRBD1. The V gene's germline CDR1 is SGHTA and CDR2 FQGNSA. The CDR3 runs 11 residues. After removal of 8 bases from V and 7 bases from J, the junction contained 1 base not matched to a gene. DNA for the CDR3: TGTGCCAGCGGGACAGGGAATACGCAGTATTTT. Translation: CASGTGNTQYF.

The table lists this clone with a count of one. The chain combines TRBV6-5 with TRBJ2-2; the D gene could be TRBD1 or TRBD2 (6 bases each). The germline V and J ends were trimmed by 7 bases and 6 bases, with 15 bases remaining between them. The CDR3 consists of 14 residues. Per germline, CDR1 MNHEY and CDR2 SVGAGI. The CDR3 loop reads CASKTGRGAGELFF. In DNA form, the CDR3 reads TGTGCCAGCAAAACAGGGCGGGGTGCCGGGGAGCTGTTTTTT.

V is TRBV15 and J is TRBJ1-1; no definite D call. Germline CDR1 is LNHNV and CDR2 is YYDKDF (reference sequence). Trimming removed 0 bases at V and 3 bases at J, with 8 bases between. The CDR3 extends over 14 amino acids. The CDR3 reads CATSRDYTYTEAFF. The CDR3 DNA is TGTGCCACCAGCAGAGATTACACTTACACTGAAGCTTTCTTT.

The V and J genes are TRBV18 and TRBJ2-7; tentatively, D is TRBD2 (5 bases). V lost 3 bases and J 4 bases, leaving 16 bases between the germline ends. The CDR3 sequence is 15 residues long. Germline CDR1 KGHSH, CDR2 LQKENI. This chain's CDR3 is CASSPPGLGRYEQYF. The CDR3 bases are TGTGCCAGCTCACCGCCAGGATTGGGGAGATACGAGCAGTACTTC.

The chain carries TRBV4-2 and TRBJ1-2; D gene unclear. The germline V gene encodes CDR1 LGHNA and CDR2 YNFKEQ. The CDR3 spans 13 residues. The V and J ends lost 4 bases and 4 bases respectively, with 10 bases between them. The CDR3 loop is CASSPLGSYGYTF. The DNA for the CDR3 is TGTGCCAGCAGCCCACTTGGGAGCTATGGCTACACCTTC.

The V gene is TRBV5-1, the J gene TRBJ2-7; 13 bases are a match to TRBD2. Germline V gene sequence: CDR1 SGHRS, CDR2 YFSETQ. J lost 7 bases, V lost 3 bases, and 10 bases had no gene match. CDR3 length: 16 residues. The CDR3 loop is CASSYSGTSGTGEQYF. CDR3 bases: TGCGCCAGCAGCTACTCCGGGACTAGCGGGACGGGGGAGCAGTACTTC.

V gene TRBV5-4 combines with J gene TRBJ2-5; TRBD2 aligns across 7 bases. Germline CDR1 reads SGHNT; CDR2 reads YYREEE (reference sequence). V lost 0 bases, J lost 5 bases, and 1 base stayed unmatched. This CDR3 is 13 amino acids long. CDR3 in DNA: TGTGCCAGCAGCTTGGTGGGAGGGGAGACCCAGTACTTC. Its protein is CASSLVGGETQYF.

V usage is TRBV4-3 and J usage is TRBJ1-4; no clear D. CDR3 size: 14 residues. Deletions cut 0 bases from V and 7 bases from J, with 9 bases between. The germline gives CDR1 LGHNA, CDR2 YSLEER. CDR3: CASSQDETSEKLFF. CDR3 sequence (DNA): TGCGCCAGCAGCCAAGATGAGACAAGTGAAAAACTGTTTTTT.

This clone was observed once. The chain combines TRBV5-4 with TRBJ1-2, with D tentatively TRBD1 (6 bases). The CDR3 totals 14 residues. The germline V gene has CDR1 SGHNT and CDR2 YYREEE (reference sequence). The V and J ends lost 4 bases and 3 bases respectively, with 13 bases between them. CDR3 amino acids: CASSNQGQDYGYTF. The CDR3 nucleotides are TGTGCCAGCAGCAACCAGGGGCAGGACTATGGCTACACCTTC.

The chain carries TRBV19 and TRBJ2-5, with D perhaps matching TRBD2 (6 bases). Germline CDR1 LNHDA, CDR2 SQIVND (reference sequence). There are 16 residues in the CDR3. The V end lost 4 bases, the J end lost 1 base, and 16 bases lay between the germline ends. The CDR3 bases are TGTGCCAGTAGTAATTCGGCGGGGATTTTCCAAGAGACCCAGTACTTC. This encodes CASSNSAGIFQETQYF.

This rearrangement joins TRBV9 to TRBJ1-3; D unclear. This CDR3 spans 16 amino acids. V was trimmed by 0 bases and J by 0 bases, leaving 10 bases between them. Germline V gene data show CDR1 as SGDLS and CDR2 as YYNGEE. The CDR3 sequence is CASSVAVGRSGNTIYF. The DNA of the CDR3 is TGTGCCAGCAGCGTAGCCGTAGGCCGCTCTGGAAACACCATATATTTT.

This clone is a singleton in its sample. The chain combines TRBV28 with TRBJ1-1; the D is unclear. Germline loops: CDR1 MDHEN, CDR2 SYDVKM. V dropped 1 base and J dropped 0 bases, with 9 bases sitting between them. The length of the CDR3 is 15 residues. The CDR3 reads CASSLFRKLNTEAFF. DNA of the CDR3: TGTGCCAGCAGTTTATTTCGAAAGCTGAACACTGAAGCTTTCTTT.

This clone was observed once. DNA for the CDR3: TGTGCCAGCAGCCCAGGGGGAAACACCATATATTTT. Amino acids: CASSPGGNTIYF. This chain uses TRBV6-1 with TRBJ1-3, with a weak D call TRBD1 (5 bases). Per germline, CDR1 MNHNS and CDR2 SASEGT. The V gene lost 6 bases and the J gene lost 4 bases, with 7 bases spanning the gap. CDR3 length: 12 amino acids.

V gene TRBV5-4 combines with J gene TRBJ2-7; D is ambiguous. Trimming cost V 6 bases and J 0 bases, with 16 bases left between them. The CDR3 sequence is 15 residues long. CDR1 SGHNT and CDR2 YYREEE come from the germline V gene (reference sequence). Written as DNA, the CDR3 is TGTGCCAGCACTTTGGCCTCTGAGAACTCCTACGAGCAGTACTTC. Amino acid sequence: CASTLASENSYEQYF.

The rearrangement joins TRBV5-1 to TRBJ2-3; D call uncertain. Trimming shortened V by 1 base and J by 4 bases, and 7 bases separated the two germline ends. The CDR3 covers 13 residues. CDR1 and CDR2 from the germline V gene are SGHRS and YFSETQ. The CDR3 region has the DNA TGCGCCAGCAGCTTGTCTAGTCCAGATACGCAGTATTTT. Translation gives CASSLSSPDTQYF.

This chain connects TRBV5-4 to TRBJ2-5; the match to TRBD2 covers 9 bases. The J segment lost 2 bases and the V segment lost 3 bases, leaving 2 bases of the junction unmatched. The CDR3 covers 14 residues. Germline assignment: CDR1 SGHNT and CDR2 YYREEE (reference sequence). The CDR3 loop reads CASSSLAGQETQYF. The CDR3 DNA reads TGTGCCAGCAGCTCTCTAGCGGGGCAAGAGACCCAGTACTTC.

The chain uses TRBV28 and TRBJ1-5, with TRBD1 as a possible D gene (5 bases). V lost 5 bases, J lost 2 bases, and 10 bases lay in between. Germline V lookup: CDR1 MDHEN, CDR2 SYDVKM. The CDR3 sequence is 14 residues long. In DNA, the CDR3 is TGTGCCAGCAGTCGGGACGTCCGCAATCAGCCCCAGCATTTT. Encoded protein: CASSRDVRNQPQHF.

J is TRBJ1-6 and V is TRBV29-1; 9 positions match TRBD1. CDR1 is SQVTM, CDR2 ANQGSEA, per germline. The CDR3 spans 12 residues. The trim removed 6 bases at V and 10 bases at J, leaving 4 bases unmatched. CDR3 sequence: CSVRQGDSPLHF. As DNA, the CDR3 is TGCAGCGTACGACAGGGGGACTCACCCCTCCACTTT.